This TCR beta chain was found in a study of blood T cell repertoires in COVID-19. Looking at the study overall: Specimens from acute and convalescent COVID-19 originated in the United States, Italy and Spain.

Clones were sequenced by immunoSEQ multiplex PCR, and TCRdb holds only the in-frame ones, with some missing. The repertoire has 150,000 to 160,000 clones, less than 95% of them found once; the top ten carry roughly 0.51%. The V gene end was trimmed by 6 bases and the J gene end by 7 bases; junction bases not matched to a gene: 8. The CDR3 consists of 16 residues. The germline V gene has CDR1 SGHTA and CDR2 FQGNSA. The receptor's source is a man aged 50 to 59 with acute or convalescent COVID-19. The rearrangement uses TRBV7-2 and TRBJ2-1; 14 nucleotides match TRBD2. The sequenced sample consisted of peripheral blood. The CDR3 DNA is TGTGCCAGCAGAACCGGGACTAGCGGGAGTCTTAATGAGCAGTTCTTC. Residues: CASRTGTSGSLNEQFF.